This T cell receptor beta chain was sequenced for a study of CD8 T cells in Susac syndrome. About this clonotype itself: Its antigen remains unidentified.

Germline V gives CDR1 SQVTM, CDR2 ANQGSEA. V shed 4 bases and J shed 1 base, with 11 bases lying between them. The CDR3 is made up of 13 amino acids. The study, taken as a whole, reports: The study recognized that its TCR sequencing and HLA analysis covered a relatively small number of individuals.

From blood CD8+ and CD4+ T cells, the TCR beta chain was sequenced. Negative magnetic isolation gave CD8+ and CD4+ cells; FACS enriched CD8+ TEMRA. RNA was extracted with the RNeasy kit, and a quantity of about 0.45 to 1 ug was reverse transcribed using random hexamers. MiXCR, run by TCRdb on the immunoSEQ multiplex PCR reads, gives a single entry per CDR3 protein. The sample lists about 150,000 distinct CDR3 sequences, over 85% occurring once. The source of this sequence is a human donor with multiple sclerosis. The sample was CD8+ T cells from PBMCs. V is TRBV29-1 and J is TRBJ2-7; D remains ambiguous. DNA of the CDR3: TGCAGCGTTGTGTGGCTCTCATCCTACGAGCAGTACTTC. Its protein product is CSVVWLSSYEQYF.